This is a list of T cell receptor delta chains from one sample in a study of human gamma delta and Vdelta1 T cells. With CATT, TCRdb re-called clones from the PCR reads. In the table there are several thousand delta-chain clones, almost 40% of which are singletons. No cognate antigen is known for these TCRs. Source material: Vdelta1 gamma-delta T cells from blood grown in culture (DOT cells). The source of these receptors is a human donor in good health. Both conserved end residues are trimmed from each CDR3. A D gene is named only where the DNA matches it firmly. Expanded clones get a size class; other rows say once, few or many, or leave the size out.

length,size,D,J,V,CDR3
11,NA,NA,TRDJ1,TRDV1,ALGESNHDKLI
20,few,NA,TRDJ3,TRDV1,ALGDPLLQGGLSSWDTRQMF
16,NA,TRDD3,TRDJ1,TRDV1,ALGELRDWGIRTDKLI
13,few,TRDD3,TRDJ1,TRDV1,ALGDKLRTGGSLI
16,few,NA,TRDJ1,TRDV1,ALGGVLSFPWDTDKLI
15,NA,NA,TRDJ1,TRDV1,ALGELRYWTNVDKLI
19,NA,NA,TRDJ1,TRDV1,ALGEPSPLQNRLGEADKLI
20,NA,TRDD3,TRDJ1,TRDV1,ALGEILTWGIRGDINTDKLI
19,NA,TRDD3,TRDJ1,TRDV1,ALLLLGGGSKGFRYTDKLI
18,NA,NA,TRDJ1,TRDV1,ALGELNFLRTGGYTDKLI
16,NA,TRDD3,TRDJ1,TRDV1,ALGELGPNWGIPDKLI
20,medium-sized,TRDD3,TRDJ1,TRDV1,ALGERLPFYWGIRNDTDKLI
16,NA,TRDD3,TRDJ4,TRDV1,ALGEIDWGRRPSRPLI
24,few,TRDD3,TRDJ1,TRDV1,ALGERSPLVGVVGGGYFPGTDKLI
13,medium-sized,TRDD3,TRDJ1,TRDV3,AFYSTGAYTDKLI
18,NA,TRDD3,TRDJ1,TRDV1,ALGELSLSVLGDTPLGLI
19,NA,NA,TRDJ1,TRDV1,ALGEDIPTLLGATGTDKLI
14,NA,NA,TRDJ1,TRDV1,ALGPPLVMYTDKLI
12,few,NA,TRDJ1,TRDV1,ALGESIWRDKLI
16,few,TRDD3,TRDJ1,TRDV1,ALGEKVGEGSYTDKLI
17,few,TRDD3,TRDJ1,TRDV1,ALGEKYAEYWGIRDKLI
17,NA,TRDD3,TRDJ1,TRDV3,AYGPTPRGIASMGDKLI
17,few,NA,TRDJ2,TRDV1,ALGDHKWVRDPRGVQLF
20,NA,TRDD3,TRDJ1,TRDV1,ALGEGPFFPRTVLGSTDKLI
14,NA,NA,TRDJ1,TRDV1,ALGAPSYERGNKLI
24,NA,TRDD3,TRDJ1,TRDV1,ALGIQAAGYWGTFLSAALYTDKLI
18,NA,TRDD3,TRDJ1,TRDV1,ALGECDTAMKGDIENKLI
14,NA,NA,TRDJ1,TRDV1,ALGKPSVLGTDKLI
15,NA,TRDD3,TRDJ1,TRDV1,ALGTTGGFRVTDKLI
17,large,TRDD3,TRDJ1,TRDV1,ALGEVSLFGGIRIDKLI
15,large,NA,TRDJ1,TRDV1,ALGGLPYAYNYGKLI
15,NA,TRDD3,TRDJ1,TRDV1,ALGESSVLGDTDKLI
20,NA,NA,TRDJ1,TRDV1,ALGVPSPSYSGIHQYTDKLI
16,NA,NA,TRDJ1,TRDV1,ALGDSAFTWGKTDKLI
15,medium-sized,NA,TRDJ4,TRDV1,ALGELPFAWGSRPLI
17,medium-sized,NA,TRDJ1,TRDV1,ALGELGIFRSGYTDKLI
17,NA,NA,TRDJ1,TRDV1,ALGEKDGVWRRDTDKLI
14,medium-sized,TRDD3,TRDJ3,TRDV2,ACDILGARDTRQMF
19,medium-sized,NA,TRDJ1,TRDV1,ALGELTSPYKIPSYTDKLI
18,few,TRDD3,TRDJ1,TRDV1,ALGELILRFGDTTTDKLI
20,NA,TRDD3,TRDJ1,TRDV1,ALGKSPGPLVTGGYGPDKLI
15,NA,NA,TRDJ1,TRDV1,ALGVRLLGLLTHKLI
18,NA,TRDD3,TRDJ1,TRDV1,ALGELSSYWGTRYTDKLI
15,NA,NA,TRDJ1,TRDV1,ALGELLPGLYTDKLI
19,medium-sized,TRDD3,TRDJ1,TRDV1,ALGDLGPSGRLGDHTDKLI
18,few,TRDD3,TRDJ1,TRDV1,ALGEFSGGYDVLYTDKLI
17,medium-sized,NA,TRDJ1,TRDV1,ALGGRSSYYSWGIDKLI
21,NA,TRDD3,TRDJ1,TRDV1,ALGELSLPVLGDTGPYTDKLI
18,NA,TRDD3,TRDJ1,TRDV1,ALGELRNSRHWGHTDKLI
19,NA,TRDD2,TRDJ1,TRDV1,ALGELVPTGVGPRVTDKLI
18,NA,TRDD3,TRDJ1,TRDV1,ALGETQYWGIRGYTDKLI
13,NA,TRDD3,TRDJ1,TRDV1,ALGEGHWGSDKLI
15,few,NA,TRDJ1,TRDV1,ALGEPLPGDEGDKLI